The 21 T cell receptor beta chains below come from one sample, sequenced in a study of blood T cell repertoires in COVID-19. Assay: immunoSEQ multiplex PCR; the TCRdb copy retains only in-frame clones and omits some. The sample lists 150,000 to 250,000 clones; approximately 80% were seen once. Sequenced sample: peripheral blood. The origin of the receptors is a human donor with acute or convalescent COVID-19. The donor label of this sample is uncertain.

The chain couples TRBV15 to TRBJ1-5; 7 bases fit TRBD1. V lost 0 bases, J lost 7 bases, and 9 bases stayed unmatched. The germline V gene encodes CDR1 LNHNV and CDR2 YYDKDF (reference sequence). The CDR3 runs to 16 residues. In nucleotides, the CDR3 is TGTGCCACCAGCAGAGATCCCACAGGGGCAGGCCAGCCCCAGCATTTT. Translating it yields CATSRDPTGAGQPQHF.

This chain uses TRBV2 with TRBJ2-2; TRBD1 is a possible D gene (5 bases). The V gene's germline CDR1 is SNHLY and CDR2 FYNNEI. The V gene lost 6 bases and the J gene lost 5 bases, with 13 bases spanning the gap. The length of the CDR3 is 14 residues. The CDR3, as DNA: TGTGCCAGCAGGCAGGGTACTGGGACCGGGGAGCTGTTTTTT. Translating gives CASRQGTGTGELFF. The variable domain in full, completed from reference TRBV2 and TRBJ2-2, reads EPEVTQTPSHQVTQMGQEVILRCVPISNHLYFYWYRQILGQKVEFLVSFYNNEISEKSEIFDDQFSVERPDGSNFTLKIRSTKLEDSAMYFCASRQGTGTGELFFGEGSRLTVL.

V and J are TRBV5-5 and TRBJ1-5; D is unclear. Germline V gene lookup returns CDR1 SGHKS and CDR2 YYEKEE (reference sequence). V was clipped by 5 bases and J by 5 bases, with 17 bases between them. This CDR3 comprises 15 residues. CDR3 protein: CASSFEERVYQPQHF. Here the CDR3 DNA reads TGTGCCAGCAGTTTTGAGGAGAGGGTTTATCAGCCCCAGCATTTT.

The chain employs TRBV7-6 and TRBJ2-1; TRBD2 agrees at 14 bases. The CDR3 runs 19 residues. Losses at the gene ends were 1 base for V and 2 bases for J; bases not matched to a gene: 7. CDR1 SGHVS and CDR2 FNYEAQ come from the germline V gene. CDR3 nucleotides: TGTGCCAGCAGCTTAGGGACTAGCGGGGGGATAGGGCCCTACAATGAGCAGTTCTTC. This gives the protein CASSLGTSGGIGPYNEQFF.

The chain recombines TRBV6-6 with TRBJ1-5, with 9 bases aligning to TRBD1. CDR1 is MNHNY, CDR2 SVGAGI, per germline (reference sequence). This CDR3 spans 14 amino acids. V dropped 6 bases and J dropped 3; count of bases not matched to a gene: 3. The CDR3 loop reads CASRRQGVNQPQHF. CDR3 nucleotides: TGTGCCAGCAGGCGACAGGGGGTCAATCAGCCCCAGCATTTT.

This clone was detected only a few times. This chain links TRBV30 with TRBJ1-2, with 7 bases lining up with TRBD1. The CDR3 covers 12 residues. Germline V gene sequence: CDR1 GTSNPN, CDR2 SVGIG (reference sequence). V gave up 8 bases and J gave up 6 bases; unmatched junction bases: 9. CDR3 sequence: CARWTGANGYTF. DNA for the CDR3: TGTGCCAGATGGACAGGTGCGAATGGCTACACCTTC.

This clone showed up just once. The V call is TRBV19, the J call TRBJ1-1; D ambiguous. Trimming cost V 3 bases and J 5 bases, with 22 bases left between them. CDR1 and CDR2 from the germline V gene are LNHDA and SQIVND (reference sequence). The CDR3 runs to 17 residues. CDR3 in amino acids: CASSMVLGSSFRTEAFF. For the CDR3, the DNA is TGTGCCAGTAGTATGGTGCTTGGGAGCTCCTTTAGGACTGAAGCTTTCTTT.

The genes are TRBV19 and TRBJ1-2, with D unresolved. Germline CDR1 is LNHDA and CDR2 is SQIVND (reference sequence). V was pared by 2 bases and J by 4 bases, with 17 bases between. The CDR3 is made up of 16 amino acids. DNA for the CDR3: TGTGCCAGTAGTATACCCCTAGGATTTCGCGGCTATGGCTACACCTTC. It yields the protein CASSIPLGFRGYGYTF.

This chain uses TRBV5-1 with TRBJ1-1; the D gene is possibly TRBD1 (5 bases). The ends were cut back, 1 base at V and 3 bases at J, with 16 bases in the middle. The V gene's germline CDR1 is SGHRS and CDR2 YFSETQ. The CDR3 consists of 16 residues. The CDR3, as DNA: TGCGCCAGCAGCTTGAGTCCGGGCAGGGCGGACACTGAAGCTTTCTTT. The encoded protein is CASSLSPGRADTEAFF.

The gene calls are TRBV6-1 and TRBJ1-2; tentatively, D is TRBD1 (5 bases). This CDR3 has 13 residues. V lost 1 base, J lost 10 bases, and 13 bases lay in between. Germline V CDR1 and CDR2: MNHNS, SASEGT. The CDR3 reads CASSEVHRLFYTF. CDR3 DNA sequence: TGTGCCAGCAGTGAAGTTCACAGGTTGTTCTACACCTTC.

The chain employs TRBV5-1 and TRBJ1-2; D perhaps matches TRBD1 (5 bases). CDR3 length: 13 residues. Germline CDR1 and CDR2: SGHRS and YFSETQ. Trimming took off 4 bases at V and 5 bases at J, with 12 bases between the two ends. CDR3 in amino acids: CASSPDSEYGYTF. CDR3 nucleotides: TGCGCCAGCAGCCCCGACAGCGAATATGGCTACACCTTC.

The CDR3: CASSLISGTGGKLFF. The CDR3 nucleotides are TGTGCCAGCAGTTTGATATCAGGGACAGGGGGTAAGCTGTTTTTT. The chain carries TRBV28 and TRBJ1-4; 11 bases fit TRBD1. This CDR3 contains 15 residues. Germline V gene data show CDR1 as MDHEN and CDR2 as SYDVKM. After removal of 3 bases from V and 14 bases from J, the junction contained 11 bases not matched to a gene.

The gene calls are TRBV24-1 and TRBJ2-3, with a tentative D call TRBD2 (5 bases). Germline V gives CDR1 KGHDR, CDR2 SFDVKD. The CDR3 is 13 amino acids. V was shortened by 9 bases and J by 1 base, with 10 bases between the two germline ends. The DNA of the CDR3 is TGTGCCACCCAACGTAGCGGCACAGATACGCAGTATTTT. Its translation: CATQRSGTDTQYF.

On this clone: The junction departs from germline at one end; a sequencing error may be responsible. The chain links TRBV3-1 (or the pseudogene TRBV3-2) to TRBJ1-5; a possible D gene is TRBD1 (5 bases). CDR1 LGHDT and CDR2 YNNKEL come from the germline V gene (reference sequence). The CDR3 spans 12 residues. CDR3 in DNA: TGTGCCAGCAGCCAAGCAGGCAGGGCCCTCTATTTT. Protein sequence: CASSQAGRALYF.

This clone was counted only a few times. The rearrangement links TRBV6-2 or TRBV6-3 to TRBJ2-7; D possibly corresponds to TRBD1 (6 bases). This CDR3 comprises 14 residues. V lost 4 bases, J lost 5 bases, and 15 bases lay in between. CDR1 is MNHEY, CDR2 SVGEGT, per germline. CDR3 sequence: CASSWAGVINEQYF. CDR3 nucleotides: TGTGCCAGCAGTTGGGCAGGGGTTATCAACGAGCAGTACTTC.

This clone has only one observation. One junction end does not reproduce the germline sequence, and a read error may be involved. The chain carries TRBV5-1 and TRBJ1-6, with a possible D match to TRBD1 (6 bases). Germline V gene data show CDR1 as SGHRS and CDR2 as YFSETQ. The CDR3 loop spans 14 amino acids. CDR3 in DNA: TGCGCCAGCAGCTTGAACAGGGTGCCCTCACTCCTCCACTTT. It yields the protein CASSLNRVPSLLHF.

The rearrangement uses TRBV10-3 and TRBJ2-7; 7 nucleotides line up with TRBD2. The CDR3 loop spans 12 amino acids. CDR1 ENHRY and CDR2 SYGVKD come from the germline V gene. Unmatched junction bases numbered 4, after V lost 4 bases and J lost 7 bases. DNA for the CDR3: TGTGCCATCAGTGTCGAAGCGGGAGAGCAGTACTTC. The encoded protein is CAISVEAGEQYF.

The chain joins TRBV7-9 to TRBJ2-7, with 12 bases matching TRBD1. This CDR3 comprises 16 residues. V trimming: 3 bases; J trimming: 3 bases; junction bases outside the gene matches: 6. Germline-derived CDR1 and CDR2 are SEHNR and FQNEAQ (reference sequence). The CDR3 region is CASSFPGQGAIYEQYF. In nucleotides, the CDR3 is TGTGCCAGCAGCTTTCCGGGACAGGGGGCTATCTACGAGCAGTACTTC.

In this sample, this clone turned up once. The rearrangement uses TRBV27 and TRBJ2-7; 11 bases map to TRBD1. The V gene end was trimmed by 5 bases and the J gene end by 2 bases; junction bases not matched to a gene: 11. Germline V lookup: CDR1 MNHEY, CDR2 SMNVEV (reference sequence). The CDR3 has 17 amino acids. CDR3 in amino acids: CASSRKSPGQGAYEQYF. In DNA, the CDR3 is TGTGCCAGCAGTCGAAAATCACCGGGACAGGGGGCCTACGAGCAGTACTTC.

The genes are TRBV12-3 or TRBV12-4 and TRBJ1-1; D is ambiguous. This CDR3 spans 12 amino acids. Trimming shortened V by 1 base and J by 7 bases, and 7 bases separated the two germline ends. This chain's CDR3 is CASSLGRSEAFF. CDR3 in DNA: TGTGCCAGCAGTTTAGGGAGAAGTGAAGCTTTCTTT.

The rearrangement links TRBV3-1 (or the pseudogene TRBV3-2) to TRBJ2-1; 10 nucleotides line up with TRBD2. The CDR3 has 16 amino acids. V shed 4 bases, J shed 7 bases, and the junction held 10 bases outside the gene matches. Per germline, CDR1 LGHDT and CDR2 YNNKEL (reference sequence). CDR3 DNA sequence: TGTGCCAGCAGCCCCCTAGCGGGAGATTGGAGGAATGAGCAGTTCTTC. This codes for CASSPLAGDWRNEQFF.